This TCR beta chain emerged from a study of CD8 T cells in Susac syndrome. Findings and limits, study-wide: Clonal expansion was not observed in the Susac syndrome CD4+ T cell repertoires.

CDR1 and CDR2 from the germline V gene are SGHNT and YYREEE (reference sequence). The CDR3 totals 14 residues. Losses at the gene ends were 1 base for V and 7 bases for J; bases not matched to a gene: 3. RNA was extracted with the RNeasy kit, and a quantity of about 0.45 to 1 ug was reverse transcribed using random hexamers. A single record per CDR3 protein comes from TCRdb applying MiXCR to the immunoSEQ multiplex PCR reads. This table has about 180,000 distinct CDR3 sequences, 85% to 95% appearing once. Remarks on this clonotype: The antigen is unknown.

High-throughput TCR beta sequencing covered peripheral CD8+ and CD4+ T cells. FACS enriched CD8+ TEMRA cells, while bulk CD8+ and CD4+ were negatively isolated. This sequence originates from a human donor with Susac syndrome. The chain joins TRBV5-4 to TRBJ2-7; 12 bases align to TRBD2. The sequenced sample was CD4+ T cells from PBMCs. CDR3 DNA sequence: TGTGCCAGCAGCTTGACTAGCGGGGGGAAGGAGCAGTACTTC. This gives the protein CASSLTSGGKEQYF.